Listed here are 4 T cell receptor beta chains from one sample, sequenced in a study of technical replicates of blood from a few donors. Profiling relied on immunoSEQ multiplex PCR, and the TCRdb table lists in-frame clones only, not all of them. Altogether tens of thousands of clones are present, 90% to 97% being singletons, with the ten largest covering 0.36%. Input material: T cells isolated from PBMCs. These receptors were obtained from a human donor in good health.

This sequence joins TRBV21-1 and TRBJ2-1; the table's D call of TRBD2 was not tested on the DNA. TRBV21-1 is a pseudogene segment. The CDR3 runs to 12 residues. The CDR3 nucleotides read TGTGCCAGAATGCGGATCCTGAATGAGCAGTTCTTC. Amino acid sequence: CARMRILNEQFF.

The chain uses TRBV18 and TRBJ1-1; 8 bases map to TRBD1. CDR1 KGHSH and CDR2 LQKENI come from the germline V gene. The CDR3 is 15 amino acids. V was pared by 5 bases and J by 0 bases, with 5 bases of the junction left unmatched. The CDR3 DNA reads TGTGCCAGCTCAGGCCAGGGGGCTTTGAACACTGAAGCTTTCTTT. This encodes CASSGQGALNTEAFF.

The chain combines TRBV5-6 with TRBJ2-1; D possibly corresponds to TRBD2 (6 bases). Deletions cut 3 bases from V and 7 bases from J, with 17 bases between. The CDR3 spans 15 residues. Germline lookup yields CDR1 SGHDT and CDR2 YYEEEE. CDR3 DNA: TGTGCCAGCAGCTCACCGGGACTCCTGGCAAATGAGCAGTTCTTC. Translated: CASSSPGLLANEQFF.

The V gene is TRBV7-9, the J gene TRBJ2-7; TRBD1 aligns across 9 bases. The CDR3 runs to 13 residues. The V gene end was trimmed by 6 bases and the J gene end by 7 bases; junction bases not matched to a gene: 7. Germline CDR1 SEHNR, CDR2 FQNEAQ (reference sequence). CDR3 region: CASRRDRAEEQYF. The CDR3 DNA follows: TGTGCCAGCAGACGGGACAGGGCCGAAGAGCAGTACTTC.